These 29 T cell receptor beta chains came from one sample sequenced in a study of T cell clonotyping in hematopoietic cell transplantation (dated by TCRdb to about 2021). The time point label of this sample denotes: recipient sample about 28 days before transplant, after cytoreduction. Library generation was performed with the immunoSEQ multiplex PCR assay. Drawn from immuneACCESS, this table holds only the in-frame rearrangements with V and J called that TCRdb kept. Clones are partly lost; checked studies trace under half to an unresolved V gene and leave the rest unexplained. The sample contains tens of thousands of clones, 90% to 97% of them found a single time. Roughly 1.5% of the sample goes to the ten largest clones. The specimen comprised peripheral blood mononuclear cells, sampled before stem cell transplant. Receptor source: a woman aged 45-65 years with acute myeloid leukemia. Some clones in this sample may be carry-over from other donors' samples.

The chain is built from TRBV4-1 and TRBJ1-3, with D uncertain. Trimming removed 6 bases at V and 0 bases at J, with 15 bases between. The CDR3 is made up of 16 amino acids. Germline loops: CDR1 MGHRA, CDR2 YSYEKL. The CDR3 spells CASRSITGSSGNTIYF. In DNA, the CDR3 is TGCGCCAGCAGATCGATTACGGGGAGCTCTGGAAACACCATATATTTT.

This clone was seen once. The chain is built from TRBV30 and TRBJ2-7; TRBD2 matches 9 bases. V lost 1 base and J lost 2; bases outside the gene matches: 3. CDR1 and CDR2 from the germline V gene are GTSNPN and SVGIG (reference sequence). The CDR3 is 14 residues long. The CDR3 nucleotides are TGTGCCTGGAGTGGGGGACTAGCTACCTACGAGCAGTACTTC. The encoded protein is CAWSGGLATYEQYF. Filled out from reference TRBV30 and TRBJ2-7, the complete variable domain reads SQTIHQWPATLVQPVGSPLSLECTVEGTSNPNLYWYRQAAGRGLQLLFYSVGIGQISSEVPQNLSASRPQDRQFILSSKKLLLSDSGFYLCAWSGGLATYEQYFGPGTRLTVT.

The chain combines TRBV11-3 with TRBJ2-7; TRBD1 aligns across 11 bases. The J segment lost 6 bases and the V segment lost 3 bases, leaving 1 base of the junction unmatched. CDR3 length equals 13 residues. Per germline, CDR1 SGHNT and CDR2 YENEEA. The CDR3 region has the DNA TGTGCCAGCAGCTTCGGGACAGGGGGCGAGCAGTACTTC. It specifies CASSFGTGGEQYF. Filled out from reference TRBV11-3 and TRBJ2-7, the complete variable domain reads EAGVVQSPRYKIIEKKQPVAFWCNPISGHNTLYWYLQNLGQGPELLIRYENEEAVDDSQLPKDRFSAERLKGVDSTLKIQPAELGDSAVYLCASSFGTGGEQYFGPGTRLTVT.

The chain uses TRBV30 and TRBJ1-3; perhaps TRBD1 as D (5 bases). Germline V gene sequence: CDR1 GTSNPN, CDR2 SVGIG (reference sequence). V was trimmed by 2 bases and J by 5 bases, leaving 16 bases between them. The CDR3 extends over 15 amino acids. This chain's CDR3 is CAWSSWDYSRNTIYF. CDR3 nucleotides: TGTGCCTGGAGTTCTTGGGACTACTCGCGAAACACCATATATTTT. Full variable domain (missing parts from reference TRBV30 and TRBJ1-3): SQTIHQWPATLVQPVGSPLSLECTVEGTSNPNLYWYRQAAGRGLQLLFYSVGIGQISSEVPQNLSASRPQDRQFILSSKKLLLSDSGFYLCAWSSWDYSRNTIYFGEGSWLTVV.

The chain employs TRBV13 and TRBJ2-5; perhaps TRBD2 as D (6 bases). CDR3 length: 14 residues. V lost 6 bases, J lost 5 bases, and 16 bases lay in between. Germline V gene data show CDR1 as PRHDT and CDR2 as FYEKMQ (reference sequence). CDR3 DNA sequence: TGTGCCAGCAGATCCATCGGGGGAGGTGAGACCCAGTACTTC. Translating gives CASRSIGGGETQYF.

Here the CDR3 reads CASSLFASRGQETQYF. In DNA, the CDR3 is TGTGCCAGCAGTTTATTCGCCTCGCGGGGTCAAGAGACCCAGTACTTC. This rearrangement joins TRBV28 to TRBJ2-5; possibly TRBD2 for D (6 bases). Germline CDR1 MDHEN, CDR2 SYDVKM. The CDR3 contains 16 residues. V lost 1 base and J 2 bases, leaving 14 bases between the germline ends.

The sample holds a few counts of this clone. The chain links TRBV7-8 to TRBJ1-3, with 9 nucleotides matching TRBD1. This CDR3 is 15 amino acids long. The V and J ends lost 5 bases and 7 bases, in that order; junction bases with no gene match: 9. Germline loops: CDR1 SGHVS, CDR2 FQNEAQ. The chain's CDR3 is CASSRTGTGRNTIYF. CDR3 in DNA: TGTGCCAGCAGCAGGACCGGGACAGGGAGGAACACCATATATTTT.

J is TRBJ1-1 and V is TRBV30; possibly TRBD1 for D (5 bases). The germline V gene encodes CDR1 GTSNPN and CDR2 SVGIG (reference sequence). The CDR3 sequence is 14 residues long. Trimming stripped 1 base from V and 11 bases from J, with 20 bases between. CDR3: CAWSGVGGVTRAFF. CDR3 in DNA: TGTGCCTGGAGTGGAGTGGGGGGGGTAACGAGGGCTTTCTTT.

The chain has TRBV10-2 and TRBJ2-7; the match to TRBD1 covers 9 bases. V lost 5 bases and J lost 3; bases outside the gene matches: 5. Germline V gene data show CDR1 as WSHSY and CDR2 as SAAADI. The CDR3 consists of 14 residues. The CDR3 DNA sequence: TGCGCCAGCAGTTTACCGGGACAGGGCTACGAGCAGTACTTC. Translating gives CASSLPGQGYEQYF.

The chain links TRBV2 to TRBJ2-7, with D unresolved. CDR1 and CDR2 from the germline V gene are SNHLY and FYNNEI. V gave up 6 bases and J gave up 2 bases, with 14 bases separating them. The CDR3 sequence is 14 residues long. The CDR3 loop is CASRPDRPPYEQYF. The CDR3 region has the DNA TGTGCCAGCAGGCCCGATAGACCTCCCTACGAGCAGTACTTC.

The V and J genes are TRBV2 and TRBJ2-2, with D possibly being TRBD1 (6 bases). CDR1 is SNHLY and CDR2 is FYNNEI in the germline V gene. Trimming removed 8 bases from V and 3 bases from J, with 7 bases in between. The CDR3 contains 12 residues. The CDR3 sequence: CASSGDTGELFF. The CDR3 DNA is TGTGCCAGCTCAGGGGACACCGGGGAGCTGTTTTTT.

The rearrangement joins TRBV6-5 to TRBJ2-3; possible D gene TRBD1, 6 bases. Looked up from germline, CDR1 is MNHEY and CDR2 is SVGAGI. This CDR3 has 15 residues. Trimming took 4 bases from V and 2 from J, leaving 13 bases between them. The DNA of the CDR3 is TGTGCCAGCAGTTCCACAGGGTCACACACAGATACGCAGTATTTT. Its protein is CASSSTGSHTDTQYF.

This sequence joins TRBV15 and TRBJ2-5; TRBD2 matches 14 bases. The CDR3 extends over 18 amino acids. Germline CDR1 reads LNHNV; CDR2 reads YYDKDF (reference sequence). V gave up 3 bases and J gave up 6 bases; unmatched junction bases: 12. CDR3 nucleotide sequence: TGTGCCACCAGCAGCCGGGCCAGACTAGCGGGAGGGCCAAAGACCCAGTACTTC. Amino acids: CATSSRARLAGGPKTQYF.

This rearrangement joins TRBV5-1 to TRBJ2-5; D is ambiguous. Trimming removed 2 bases from V and 0 bases from J, with 8 bases in between. Germline values: CDR1 SGHRS, CDR2 YFSETQ. The CDR3 covers 14 residues. As DNA, the CDR3 is TGCGCCAGCAGCTTTGAAGGTCACCAAGAGACCCAGTACTTC. Translating it yields CASSFEGHQETQYF. Based on the CDR3 plus reference TRBV5-1 and TRBJ2-5, the full variable domain is KAGVTQTPRYLIKTRGQQVTLSCSPISGHRSVSWYQQTPGQGLQFLFEYFSETQRNKGNFPGRFSGRQFSNSRSEMNVSTLELGDSALYLCASSFEGHQETQYFGPGTRLLVL.

The gene calls are TRBV6-4 and TRBJ1-5; D remains ambiguous. With 6 bases removed from V and 6 bases from J, the gap between germline ends came to 12 bases. Germline V gene data show CDR1 as MRHNA and CDR2 as SNTAGT. This CDR3 is built from 13 residues. The CDR3 sequence: CASRGAVGQPQHF. The DNA for the CDR3 is TGTGCCAGCAGGGGAGCCGTGGGTCAGCCCCAGCATTTT.

The chain employs TRBV5-1 and TRBJ2-3; 7 bases map to TRBD1. This CDR3 region has 17 residues. With V trimmed by 1 base and J by 6 bases, 14 bases remained unmatched. CDR1 and CDR2 from the germline V gene are SGHRS and YFSETQ. CDR3 DNA: TGCGCCAGCAGCTTGTATCAGACAGGGAGTGTCCGTGATACGCAGTATTTT. This encodes CASSLYQTGSVRDTQYF. The complete variable domain, with remaining parts taken from reference TRBV5-1 and TRBJ2-3, reads KAGVTQTPRYLIKTRGQQVTLSCSPISGHRSVSWYQQTPGQGLQFLFEYFSETQRNKGNFPGRFSGRQFSNSRSEMNVSTLELGDSALYLCASSLYQTGSVRDTQYFGPGTRLTVL.

This sequence joins TRBV14 and TRBJ1-1, with D possibly matching TRBD1 (5 bases). CDR3 length: 15 residues. Trimming shortened V by 1 base and J by 9 bases, and 18 bases separated the two germline ends. Germline CDR1 SGHDN, CDR2 FVKESK. The CDR3 sequence: CASSQGLGDVPQAFF. The CDR3 nucleotides are TGTGCCAGCAGCCAAGGCCTCGGGGACGTACCACAAGCTTTCTTT.

CDR3 sequence (DNA): TGTGCCAGCAGTTACTCGCGGAACACCGGGGAGCTGTTTTTT. This codes for CASSYSRNTGELFF. The rearrangement joins TRBV6-5 to TRBJ2-2; D unresolved. Germline CDR1 is MNHEY and CDR2 is SVGAGI. The CDR3 spans 14 residues. V was cut by 0 bases and J by 1 base, with 3 bases left in between.

V is TRBV5-4 and J is TRBJ2-6; perhaps D is TRBD1 or TRBD2 (5 bases each). Germline lookup yields CDR1 SGHNT and CDR2 YYREEE (reference sequence). The CDR3 is 14 residues long. The V gene lost 0 bases and the J gene lost 10 bases, with 11 bases spanning the gap. CDR3: CASSLGGIQNVLTF. CDR3 sequence (DNA): TGTGCCAGCAGCTTGGGGGGGATCCAAAACGTCCTGACTTTC.

This chain connects TRBV19 to TRBJ2-3; possibly TRBD1 or TRBD2 for D (5 bases each). The CDR3 runs to 13 residues. The germline V and J ends were trimmed by 5 bases and 6 bases, with 12 bases remaining between them. The germline gives CDR1 LNHDA, CDR2 SQIVND (reference sequence). The CDR3 loop is CASSFGASDTQYF. The DNA of the CDR3 is TGTGCCAGTAGTTTCGGGGCGTCGGATACGCAGTATTTT.

The CDR3 DNA reads as TGTGCCACCCAACCGGGAGCCACGAAGAATTCACCCCTCCACTTT. Encoded protein: CATQPGATKNSPLHF. The rearrangement uses TRBV5-8 and TRBJ1-6; no definite D call. V shed 9 bases and J shed 7 bases, with 20 bases lying between them. The CDR3 sequence is 15 residues long. Germline V gives CDR1 SGHTS, CDR2 YDEGEE.

This chain connects TRBV19 to TRBJ2-7, with TRBD1 identical over 7 bases. The germline CDR1 and CDR2 sequences are LNHDA and SQIVND (reference sequence). V was pared by 3 bases and J by 6 bases, with 14 bases of the junction left unmatched. This CDR3 contains 16 residues. The CDR3 bases are TGTGCCAGTAGTATGTTAGGGGGCGAAGTCCCCGTCGAGCAGTACTTC. Translating it yields CASSMLGGEVPVEQYF.

The V and J genes are TRBV29-1 and TRBJ1-1; D is unclear. Trimming left V 3 bases short and J 3 bases short, with 8 bases between. The CDR3 totals 12 residues. Germline-derived CDR1 and CDR2 are SQVTM and ANQGSEA. CDR3 protein: CSVDLGHTEAFF. Written as DNA, the CDR3 is TGCAGCGTTGATTTAGGGCACACTGAAGCTTTCTTT.

The chain joins TRBV27 to TRBJ1-5; possibly TRBD1 for D (5 bases). V gave up 5 bases and J gave up 5 bases, with 13 bases separating them. CDR1 is MNHEY and CDR2 is SMNVEV in the germline V gene (reference sequence). The CDR3 extends over 14 amino acids. CDR3 residues: CASSTGRGDQPQHF. CDR3 nucleotides: TGTGCCAGCAGTACAGGACGGGGGGATCAGCCCCAGCATTTT.

The genes are TRBV30 and TRBJ2-3, with no clear D. Per the germline V gene, CDR1 is GTSNPN and CDR2 is SVGIG (reference sequence). This CDR3 has 11 amino acids. Trimming removed 3 bases from V and 6 bases from J, with 7 bases in between. The CDR3 DNA is TGTGCCTGGAGCGCCATGGATACGCAGTATTTT. Translating gives CAWSAMDTQYF.

The CDR3 DNA reads as TGTGCCAGCAGTCGGTCCCTAGCGAACTCTGGGGCCAACGTCCTGACTTTC. Translating it yields CASSRSLANSGANVLTF. The chain uses TRBV27 and TRBJ2-6, with D perhaps matching TRBD2 (6 bases). CDR1 and CDR2 (germline): MNHEY, SMNVEV (reference sequence). Trimming cost V 5 bases and J 0 bases, with 14 bases left between them. CDR3 length: 17 residues. The full variable domain, in which reference TRBV27 and TRBJ2-6 provide the parts outside the CDR3, is EAQVTQNPRYLITVTGKKLTVTCSQNMNHEYMSWYRQDPGLGLRQIYYSMNVEVTDKGDVPEGYKVSRKEKRNFPLILESPSPNQTSLYFCASSRSLANSGANVLTFGAGSRLTVL.

The chain uses TRBV5-1 and TRBJ1-1; weak D call: TRBD1 (5 bases). Germline V gives CDR1 SGHRS, CDR2 YFSETQ. CDR3 length equals 14 residues. V gave up 1 base and J gave up 5 bases, with 12 bases separating them. CDR3 in amino acids: CASSLNGGETEAFF. CDR3 DNA: TGCGCCAGCAGCTTGAACGGGGGTGAGACTGAAGCTTTCTTT. Based on the CDR3 plus reference TRBV5-1 and TRBJ1-1, the full variable domain is KAGVTQTPRYLIKTRGQQVTLSCSPISGHRSVSWYQQTPGQGLQFLFEYFSETQRNKGNFPGRFSGRQFSNSRSEMNVSTLELGDSALYLCASSLNGGETEAFFGQGTRLTVV.

On this clone: In the same sample, other DNA sequences code for this CDR3. The chain employs TRBV6-5 and TRBJ2-1; 9 bases agree with TRBD2. Losses at the gene ends were 2 bases for V and 2 bases for J; bases not matched to a gene: 4. CDR3 size: 16 residues. Germline V gene sequence: CDR1 MNHEY, CDR2 SVGAGI. Here the CDR3 reads CASSYTTSGTYNEQFF. The CDR3 DNA reads TGTGCCAGCAGTTACACGACTAGCGGAACCTACAATGAGCAGTTCTTC.

Comments on this clone: Other DNA sequences within the sample encode an identical CDR3. This sequence joins TRBV10-2 and TRBJ2-2; no reliable D call. Germline lookup yields CDR1 WSHSY and CDR2 SAAADI. Deletions cut 6 bases from V and 2 bases from J, with 4 bases between. The CDR3 is 12 amino acids. The CDR3 DNA is TGCGCCAGCAGGCGAAACACCGGGGAGCTGTTTTTT. Its protein is CASRRNTGELFF.